The clone carrying this T cell receptor (beta chain) was detected ten times or more. The antigen is unknown. TCRdb itself ran the reads through MiXCR, one entry per CDR3 protein. This table has some 99,000 distinct CDR3 sequences, about 30% appearing once. The sample is drawn from a study of T cell repertoires in cytomegalovirus infection. V was cut by 6 bases and J by 1 base, with 13 bases left in between. Germline values: CDR1 MDHEN, CDR2 SYDVKM. This CDR3 region has 15 residues. The specimen was CD8+ T cells from cultured PBMCs, collected from culture after CMV antigen stimulation. The TCR was taken from a human donor in good health (CMV status not recorded). Some clones in this sample may be carry-over from other donors' samples. The chain links TRBV28 to TRBJ1-5; tentative D call: TRBD1 (5 bases). The CDR3 nucleotides are TGTGCCAGCAGCCAAGGGGACTTCAGCAATCAGCCCCAGCATTTT. It specifies CASSQGDFSNQPQHF.